The 29 T cell receptor beta chains below come from one sample, sequenced in a study of shared clonotypes between healthy human individuals. The repertoire was sequenced with immunoSEQ multiplex PCR; TCRdb's copy has only in-frame clones and lacks some. The table lists around 200,000 clones, approximately 70% of them singletons. Material for sequencing was memory CD4+ T cells sorted from blood. Subset meaning: CD45RA-negative fraction. The origin of the receptors is a man aged 30 to 39 in good health.

The chain recombines TRBV5-6 with TRBJ2-3; TRBD1 aligns across 9 bases. The CDR3 contains 16 residues. The V gene end was trimmed by 2 bases and the J gene end by 3 bases; junction bases not matched to a gene: 7. Germline V gene data show CDR1 as SGHDT and CDR2 as YYEEEE. The CDR3 loop is CASSLPRDRATDTQYF. For the CDR3, the DNA is TGTGCCAGCAGCTTACCGCGGGACAGGGCTACAGATACGCAGTATTTT. Looking up the rest from reference TRBV5-6 and TRBJ2-3 gives the full variable domain: DAGVTQSPTHLIKTRGQQVTLRCSPKSGHDTVSWYQQALGQGPQFIFQYYEEEERQRGNFPDRFSGHQFPNYSSELNVNALLLGDSALYLCASSLPRDRATDTQYFGPGTRLTVL.

Only a few counts were recorded for this clone. The chain employs TRBV2 and TRBJ2-1, with 7 bases matching TRBD2. This CDR3 is 14 amino acids long. CDR1 is SNHLY, CDR2 FYNNEI, per germline. V was pared by 6 bases and J by 9 bases, with 11 bases of the junction left unmatched. For the CDR3, the DNA is TGTGCCAGCAGGGAGGTTACTAGCGAGTTTGAGCAGTTCTTC. It is translated as CASREVTSEFEQFF.

The chain uses TRBV2 and TRBJ2-2, with 10 bases lining up with TRBD1. Germline values: CDR1 SNHLY, CDR2 FYNNEI. The V gene end was trimmed by 3 bases and the J gene end by 5 bases; junction bases not matched to a gene: 3. The length of the CDR3 is 15 residues. The CDR3 here is CASSELGQGTGELFF. Here the CDR3 DNA reads TGTGCCAGCAGTGAGTTGGGACAGGGGACCGGGGAGCTGTTTTTT. The whole variable domain, filled in from reference TRBV2 and TRBJ2-2, reads EPEVTQTPSHQVTQMGQEVILRCVPISNHLYFYWYRQILGQKVEFLVSFYNNEISEKSEIFDDQFSVERPDGSNFTLKIRSTKLEDSAMYFCASSELGQGTGELFFGEGSRLTVL.

The chain links TRBV5-1 to TRBJ1-2, with TRBD1 identical over 10 bases. The germline gives CDR1 SGHRS, CDR2 YFSETQ. This CDR3 spans 15 amino acids. J gave up 7 bases and V 2 bases, and 8 bases lay outside the gene matches. CDR3 sequence: CASSFHGDRGSGYTF. The CDR3 DNA sequence: TGCGCCAGCAGCTTCCACGGGGACAGGGGATCTGGCTACACCTTC.

CDR3 in DNA: TGTGCCAGCGGAACTAGCGGGAGTATTGGAGAGACCCAGTACTTC. Translation gives CASGTSGSIGETQYF. The rearrangement uses TRBV7-8 and TRBJ2-5; 11 bases match TRBD2. Germline V CDR1 and CDR2: SGHVS, FQNEAQ. This CDR3 comprises 15 residues. Trimming removed 8 bases from V and 4 bases from J; junction bases left unmatched: 9.

This clone has more than one count but fewer than ten. The chain uses TRBV5-6 and TRBJ1-2, with D possibly TRBD1 on 6 matching bases. V was shortened by 2 bases and J by 8 bases, with 16 bases between the two germline ends. This CDR3 region has 14 residues. The germline V gene encodes CDR1 SGHDT and CDR2 YYEEEE. The CDR3 reads CASSFADRPAGYTF. DNA for the CDR3: TGTGCCAGCAGCTTCGCCGACAGGCCAGCGGGCTACACCTTC.

V usage is TRBV11-2 and J usage is TRBJ1-2, with TRBD1 as a possible D gene (5 bases). This CDR3 spans 17 amino acids. Germline V gene sequence: CDR1 SGHAT, CDR2 FQNNGV. V was clipped by 0 bases and J by 5 bases, with 19 bases between them. The CDR3 nucleotides are TGTGCCAGCAGCTTAGATCCTGTGCGGGGACCGCTATATGGCTACACCTTC. Translated, it gives CASSLDPVRGPLYGYTF.

V usage is TRBV5-1 and J usage is TRBJ2-7; TRBD2 aligns across 7 bases. V lost 4 bases to trimming and J lost 0 bases; unmatched junction nucleotides: 16. The CDR3 totals 18 residues. Germline CDR1 reads SGHRS; CDR2 reads YFSETQ. CDR3 in DNA: TGCGCCAGCAGCCCGAGGGCTAGCGGACTAATGACCTCCTACGAGCAGTACTTC. Residues: CASSPRASGLMTSYEQYF.

This clone has just one count. V is TRBV18 and J is TRBJ1-2, with TRBD1 matching 7 bases. The germline gives CDR1 KGHSH, CDR2 LQKENI. Trimming took 3 bases from V and 8 from J; bases not matched to a gene: 9. There are 14 residues in the CDR3. The CDR3 coding sequence is TGTGCCAGCTCACCCCAGGGACAGCAGCGCGGCTACACCTTC. Protein: CASSPQGQQRGYTF.

This clone came up a few times. The gene calls are TRBV15 and TRBJ1-4, with D unresolved. V was clipped by 3 bases and J by 13 bases, with 12 bases between them. The length of the CDR3 is 12 residues. The germline CDR1 and CDR2 sequences are LNHNV and YYDKDF (reference sequence). The CDR3 protein is CATSSPKGTLFF. Here the CDR3 DNA reads TGTGCCACCAGCAGCCCCAAGGGTACACTGTTTTTT.

This clone has more than one count but fewer than ten. The chain is built from TRBV5-4 and TRBJ1-4; D remains unclear. The CDR3 is 11 amino acids. V was shortened by 5 bases and J by 5 bases, with 4 bases between the two germline ends. CDR1 and CDR2 from the germline V gene are SGHNT and YYREEE (reference sequence). CDR3 protein: CASSQNEKLFF. The CDR3 bases are TGTGCCAGCAGTCAAAATGAAAAACTGTTTTTT.

Comments on this clone: One end of the junction does not line up with germline, which may come from a read error. The genes are TRBV6-1 and TRBJ1-2; maybe TRBD1 (6 bases). The CDR3 length is 13 residues. Germline V gene data show CDR1 as MNHNS and CDR2 as SASEGT. CDR3 sequence reads: CASSFPGTPVGAF. The CDR3 nucleotides are TGTGCCAGCAGTTTCCCCGGGACACCGGTCGGCGCCTTC.

This clone has more than one count but fewer than ten. The J gene is TRBJ1-2, the V gene TRBV27; 10 bases map to TRBD1. This CDR3 is built from 15 residues. CDR1 and CDR2 from the germline V gene are MNHEY and SMNVEV (reference sequence). V gave up 4 bases and J gave up 4 bases; unmatched junction bases: 6. For the CDR3, the DNA is TGTGCCAGCAGTTCCAGCTGGACAGGGGGCTATGGCTACACCTTC. This gives the protein CASSSSWTGGYGYTF.

CDR3 DNA sequence: TGTGCCAGCAGTGCGAGGGACTCCTACGAGCAGTACTTC. It encodes CASSARDSYEQYF. The chain links TRBV2 to TRBJ2-7, with a weak D call TRBD2 (5 bases). From germline, CDR1 is SNHLY and CDR2 FYNNEI. The V end lost 4 bases, the J end lost 0 bases, and 7 bases lay between the germline ends. The length of the CDR3 is 13 residues.

In this sample, this clone turned up a few times. The rearrangement links TRBV30 to TRBJ1-5; tentative D call: TRBD1 (5 bases). The CDR3 covers 14 residues. V was clipped by 3 bases and J by 2 bases, with 11 bases between them. Germline V gene data show CDR1 as GTSNPN and CDR2 as SVGIG (reference sequence). CDR3 residues: CAWRGGGRNQPQHF. For the CDR3, the DNA is TGTGCCTGGAGGGGGGGTGGCCGCAATCAGCCCCAGCATTTT.

The chain is built from TRBV7-3 and TRBJ2-7, with TRBD2 identical over 9 bases. Trimming took 1 base from V and 4 from J; bases not matched to a gene: 5. Germline-derived CDR1 and CDR2 are SGHTA and FQGTGA. This CDR3 has 15 amino acids. The CDR3, as DNA: TGTGCCAGCAGCTTAATGGTAGCGGGAGTGTACGAGCAGTACTTC. This gives the protein CASSLMVAGVYEQYF.

The rearrangement links TRBV6-5 to TRBJ2-1, with 10 nucleotides matching TRBD2. CDR1 is MNHEY, CDR2 SVGAGI, per germline. V lost 6 bases to trimming and J lost 5 bases; unmatched junction nucleotides: 7. The CDR3 has 15 residues. The CDR3 sequence is CASSPRTSGNNEQFF. The CDR3, as DNA: TGTGCCAGCAGCCCGCGGACTAGCGGAAACAATGAGCAGTTCTTC.

This clone showed up just once. The chain joins TRBV9 to TRBJ2-2; tentatively, D is TRBD1 (5 bases). Germline V gene data show CDR1 as SGDLS and CDR2 as YYNGEE. V shed 4 bases and J shed 3 bases, with 10 bases lying between them. This CDR3 contains 14 residues. CDR3: CASSSRVYTGELFF. CDR3 in DNA: TGTGCCAGCAGCTCCAGGGTTTACACCGGGGAGCTGTTTTTT.

The chain uses TRBV10-3 and TRBJ2-7, with D perhaps matching TRBD1 (6 bases). V lost 3 bases, J lost 3 bases, and 15 bases lay in between. CDR1 is ENHRY and CDR2 is SYGVKD in the germline V gene. The CDR3 length is 15 residues. The CDR3 region has the DNA TGTGCCATCAGTGAAATGACAGGCGGAGGCTACGAGCAGTACTTC. Amino acid sequence: CAISEMTGGGYEQYF.

V and J are TRBV6-6 and TRBJ1-2; the D is unclear. The CDR3 sequence is 12 residues long. The V end was cut by 4 bases, the J end by 4 bases, with 7 bases between. Germline V gives CDR1 MNHNY, CDR2 SVGAGI (reference sequence). The CDR3 reads CASSFVPYGYTF. CDR3 DNA sequence: TGTGCCAGCAGTTTTGTGCCCTATGGCTACACCTTC.

This clone was counted a few times. J is TRBJ2-2 and V is TRBV9; D call uncertain. CDR3 length: 15 amino acids. V was clipped by 4 bases and J by 6 bases, with 16 bases between them. Per the germline V gene, CDR1 is SGDLS and CDR2 is YYNGEE. CDR3 sequence (DNA): TGTGCCAGCAGCCAAACGACCCATTCGGCCGGGGAGCTGTTTTTT. Translated: CASSQTTHSAGELFF.

This clone has a handful of counts. The genes are TRBV7-2 and TRBJ2-3; tentatively, D is TRBD2 (5 bases). This CDR3 has 15 residues. V was cut by 5 bases and J by 1 base, with 13 bases left in between. The germline V gene encodes CDR1 SGHTA and CDR2 FQGNSA. This CDR3 reads CASSTGLIGTDTQYF. In nucleotides, the CDR3 is TGTGCCAGCAGCACCGGACTTATTGGCACAGATACGCAGTATTTT.

CDR3 nucleotide sequence: TGCAGCGCCGCGGGACAGACGAACACTGAAGCTTTCTTT. It encodes CSAAGQTNTEAFF. This chain uses TRBV29-1 with TRBJ1-1; 7 positions agree with TRBD1. Germline CDR1 is SQVTM and CDR2 is ANQGSEA. This CDR3 is built from 13 residues. V shed 7 bases and J 1 base; nucleotides not matched to a gene: 6.

The genes are TRBV7-2 and TRBJ2-7, with 10 nucleotides matching TRBD2. The germline CDR1 and CDR2 sequences are SGHTA and FQGNSA. V lost 5 bases and J lost 4; bases outside the gene matches: 14. The CDR3 is 17 residues long. The CDR3 coding sequence is TGTGCCAGCAGCCCGCGGGTGGATAGCGGGGGGAGTTACGAGCAGTACTTC. Residues: CASSPRVDSGGSYEQYF.

This chain uses TRBV5-1 with TRBJ1-1, with D tentatively TRBD1 (5 bases). The CDR3 has 14 amino acids. V was trimmed by 0 bases and J by 6 bases, leaving 12 bases between them. CDR1 and CDR2 (germline): SGHRS, YFSETQ. The chain's CDR3 is CASSLAGGSPEAFF. As DNA, the CDR3 is TGCGCCAGCAGCTTGGCCGGGGGGTCCCCTGAAGCTTTCTTT.

The chain employs TRBV6-1 and TRBJ1-2; D is unclear. From germline, CDR1 is MNHNS and CDR2 SASEGT. CDR3 size: 13 residues. V lost 2 bases and J lost 4, with 8 bases in between. The CDR3, as DNA: TGTGCCAGCAGTGAACGGGCCACCTATGGCTACACCTTC. It translates to CASSERATYGYTF.

The chain is built from TRBV5-5 and TRBJ2-6; D is ambiguous. The germline V gene has CDR1 SGHKS and CDR2 YYEKEE (reference sequence). The germline V and J ends were trimmed by 0 bases and 0 bases, with 10 bases remaining between them. This CDR3 contains 17 residues. The CDR3 DNA follows: TGTGCCAGCAGCTTGGGTCTTATTAACTCTGGGGCCAACGTCCTGACTTTC. This codes for CASSLGLINSGANVLTF.

This clone came up a few times. The V call is TRBV4-1, the J call TRBJ2-7; 8 bases fit TRBD2. Per germline, CDR1 MGHRA and CDR2 YSYEKL. The length of the CDR3 is 17 residues. Trimming cost V 0 bases and J 0 bases; bases outside gene matches: 7. The CDR3 DNA follows: TGCGCCAGCAGCCAAGAGGATAATAGCGGGACCTCCTACGAGCAGTACTTC. It is translated as CASSQEDNSGTSYEQYF.

The chain uses TRBV7-2 and TRBJ2-3, with D uncertain. The length of the CDR3 is 13 residues. CDR1 is SGHTA and CDR2 is FQGNSA in the germline V gene. Trimming removed 6 bases at V and 8 bases at J, with 15 bases between. CDR3 in DNA: TGTGCCAGCAGTCCACCGGGCCCCGGTACGCAGTATTTT. Its translation: CASSPPGPGTQYF.